These 4 T cell receptor beta chains originate from one sample sequenced in a study of cytomegalovirus exposure and HLA in healthy donors. Measured with immunoSEQ multiplex PCR; TCRdb has only the in-frame clones, and not every one. Of approximately 110,000 clones in the sample, 90% to 95% are singletons; the top ten hold 1% to 1.5%. The material sequenced was PBMCs. Receptors were obtained from a young woman in good health and CMV-seronegative.

The gene calls are TRBV27 and TRBJ2-7; 9 positions agree with TRBD1. Trimming removed 6 bases from V and 5 bases from J; junction bases left unmatched: 5. Per germline, CDR1 MNHEY and CDR2 SMNVEV (reference sequence). CDR3 size: 13 residues. In DNA form, the CDR3 reads TGTGCCAGCAGACCGGGACAGGGAGACGAGCAGTACTTC. Amino acids: CASRPGQGDEQYF.

The genes are TRBV9 and TRBJ1-2; tentatively, D is TRBD1 (5 bases). The CDR3 extends over 13 amino acids. In germline, CDR1 is SGDLS, CDR2 YYNGEE. Deletions cut 9 bases from V and 1 base from J, with 13 bases between. The CDR3 DNA reads as TGTGCCAAGGGGAAGGGGTGTAACTATGGCTACACCTTC. The encoded protein is CAKGKGCNYGYTF.

This clone came up once. The gene calls are TRBV6-6 and TRBJ2-1; TRBD2 matches at 8 bases. CDR1 MNHNY and CDR2 SVGAGI come from the germline V gene (reference sequence). CDR3 length equals 15 residues. V lost 5 bases and J lost 6; bases outside the gene matches: 9. The chain's CDR3 is CASSPSPGRANEQFF. CDR3 nucleotide sequence: TGTGCCAGCAGTCCCTCCCCCGGGAGGGCCAATGAGCAGTTCTTC.

The V gene is TRBV29-1, the J gene TRBJ2-3, with 9 bases identical to TRBD2. Germline CDR1 SQVTM, CDR2 ANQGSEA. This CDR3 spans 13 amino acids. V shed 4 bases and J 2 bases; nucleotides not matched to a gene: 1. In DNA, the CDR3 is TGCAGCGTTGGCGGGGGGGCCACAGATACGCAGTATTTT. As protein: CSVGGGATDTQYF.